These 21 T cell receptor beta chains were all obtained from the same sample, sequenced in a study of T-cell reconstitution after alpha-beta-depleted transplantation in children. Unique molecular identifiers were incorporated into the prepared TCRbeta library. TCRdb independently ran MiXCR on the PCR reads; one entry per CDR3 protein. The repertoire holds 420,000 or so distinct CDR3 sequences, with roughly a tenth as singletons. The sequencing used PBMCs from the stem cell graft donor, collected from the stem cell graft. The receptors derive from a human donor who donated a stem cell graft to a child with acute myeloid leukemia.

This clonotype turned up a few times. This chain connects TRBV7-8 to TRBJ2-1, with 7 bases fitting TRBD1. Germline V gene lookup returns CDR1 SGHVS and CDR2 FQNEAQ. This CDR3 is 13 amino acids long. Unmatched junction bases numbered 6, after V lost 4 bases and J lost 9 bases. This CDR3 is CASSSRQGGEQFF. In DNA, the CDR3 is TGTGCCAGCAGCTCTCGACAGGGTGGTGAGCAGTTCTTC.

This clonotype appeared many times. This chain connects TRBV6-2 or TRBV6-3 to TRBJ1-1, with D tentatively TRBD1 (6 bases). Germline CDR1 and CDR2: MNHEY and SVGEGT. Between the trimmed V and J ends, which lost 4 bases and 0 bases, there was a span of 18 bases. CDR3 length: 17 amino acids. In nucleotides, the CDR3 is TGTGCCAGCAGTTCCCCCCGGGACATGGGGCTGAACACTGAAGCTTTCTTT. This codes for CASSSPRDMGLNTEAFF.

This chain joins TRBV7-9 and TRBJ2-1; a weak D match, TRBD2 (7 bases). V lost 2 bases and J 9 bases, leaving 8 bases between the germline ends. CDR1 is SEHNR, CDR2 FQNEAQ, per germline (reference sequence). This CDR3 has 12 residues. In nucleotides, the CDR3 is TGTGCCAGCAGCTTAAGGGGGGGTGAGCAGTTCTTC. This sequence encodes CASSLRGGEQFF.

The J gene is TRBJ2-6, the V gene TRBV5-6, with D maybe TRBD1 (6 bases). Trimming shortened V by 3 bases and J by 0 bases, and 13 bases separated the two germline ends. The CDR3 totals 17 residues. Germline CDR1 and CDR2: SGHDT and YYEEEE. This CDR3 reads CASSYRTAVSGANVLTF. The CDR3 nucleotides are TGTGCCAGCAGCTATCGGACAGCAGTCTCTGGGGCCAACGTCCTGACTTTC.

Remarks on this clonotype: The germline gene is not matched at one end of the junction; a read error may be the cause. The rearrangement uses TRBV4-3 and TRBJ2-4; tentative D call: TRBD2 (6 bases). The CDR3 runs to 15 residues. Germline V gene data show CDR1 as LGHNA and CDR2 as YSLEER. The CDR3: CASSQVSGGENSQYF. The CDR3 DNA reads as TGCGCCAGCAGCCAAGTGTCCGGCGGGGAAAACAGTCAGTACTTC.

V gene TRBV25-1 combines with J gene TRBJ2-7, with D uncertain. Germline CDR1 is MGHDK and CDR2 is SYGVNS. The CDR3 has 13 residues. Trimming took 2 bases from V and 2 from J, leaving 7 bases between them. The CDR3 nucleotides are TGTGCCAGCAGTGAAGGCGGAACCTACGAGCAGTACTTC. Residues: CASSEGGTYEQYF.

This clonotype was observed many times. The rearrangement links TRBV6-5 to TRBJ2-7; D might be TRBD2 (6 bases). Germline values: CDR1 MNHEY, CDR2 SVGAGI. V was pared by 10 bases and J by 0 bases, with 10 bases between. The CDR3 extends over 12 amino acids. The CDR3 nucleotides read TGTGCCACGATGGGGGGCTCCTACGAGCAGTACTTC. It is translated as CATMGGSYEQYF.

This chain links TRBV5-1 with TRBJ2-2; possibly TRBD2 for D (5 bases). V was cut by 5 bases and J by 1 base, with 15 bases left in between. The CDR3 covers 16 residues. The germline gives CDR1 SGHRS, CDR2 YFSETQ. The CDR3 is CASSSPTRGNTGELFF. In DNA form, the CDR3 reads TGCGCCAGCAGTTCCCCAACCCGGGGGAACACCGGGGAGCTGTTTTTT.

This clonotype has a handful of counts. The chain joins TRBV5-5 to TRBJ2-1, with TRBD2 as a possible D gene (6 bases). This CDR3 has 15 residues. The germline V gene encodes CDR1 SGHKS and CDR2 YYEKEE (reference sequence). Trimming stripped 4 bases from V and 1 base from J, with 12 bases between. The CDR3 nucleotides read TGTGCCAGCAGCAGCGGGCCAGAATCCTACAATGAGCAGTTCTTC. It yields the protein CASSSGPESYNEQFF.

The V gene is TRBV6-2 or TRBV6-3, the J gene TRBJ2-5; TRBD1 matches at 11 bases. With V trimmed by 7 bases and J by 5 bases, 9 bases remained unmatched. The CDR3 sequence is 15 residues long. CDR1 MNHEY and CDR2 SVGEGT come from the germline V gene. The chain's CDR3 is CASTGQGAPVETQYF. The CDR3 DNA sequence: TGTGCCAGCACCGGACAGGGGGCTCCTGTCGAGACCCAGTACTTC.

In this sample, this clonotype turned up many times. This sequence joins TRBV5-1 and TRBJ1-6, with no clear D. Germline lookup yields CDR1 SGHRS and CDR2 YFSETQ. The length of the CDR3 is 15 residues. The V end lost 4 bases, the J end lost 7 bases, and 15 bases lay between the germline ends. The CDR3: CASSQNPVGNSPLHF. CDR3 nucleotide sequence: TGCGCCAGCAGCCAGAACCCAGTGGGGAATTCACCCCTCCACTTT.

The V gene is TRBV6-2 or TRBV6-3, the J gene TRBJ2-7, with 10 bases identical to TRBD2. The J segment lost 2 bases and the V segment lost 3 bases, leaving 10 bases of the junction unmatched. CDR1 and CDR2 from the germline V gene are MNHEY and SVGEGT. The CDR3 spans 17 residues. The CDR3 sequence: CASSYFSSGSQTYEQYF. The CDR3 region has the DNA TGTGCCAGCAGTTATTTTTCTAGCGGGAGTCAGACCTACGAGCAGTACTTC.

The rearrangement uses TRBV27 and TRBJ2-1; 9 nucleotides line up with TRBD2. The CDR3 length is 17 residues. The V gene end was trimmed by 6 bases and the J gene end by 8 bases; junction bases not matched to a gene: 17. Germline values: CDR1 MNHEY, CDR2 SMNVEV (reference sequence). CDR3 sequence reads: CASSLKGRREGPHEQFF. CDR3 sequence (DNA): TGTGCCAGCAGCTTAAAGGGACGGCGGGAGGGCCCTCATGAGCAGTTCTTC.

This clonotype was seen a few times. The rearrangement uses TRBV29-1 and TRBJ2-1; D call uncertain. Germline-derived CDR1 and CDR2 are SQVTM and ANQGSEA. The CDR3 runs to 16 residues. Trimming left V 4 bases short and J 5 bases short, with 21 bases between. CDR3 in amino acids: CSVVSRVLIPDNEQFF. CDR3 sequence (DNA): TGCAGCGTTGTCTCTCGCGTGCTGATTCCGGACAATGAGCAGTTCTTC.

This clonotype was recorded a few times. The chain joins TRBV12-3 or TRBV12-4 to TRBJ1-1, with D unresolved. The CDR3 is 11 residues long. V gave up 8 bases and J gave up 8 bases, with 12 bases separating them. CDR3 loop: CASRGSVEAFF. The CDR3 DNA reads TGTGCCAGCCGCGGATCAGTGGAAGCTTTCTTT.

This clonotype was detected many times. The V gene is TRBV5-1, the J gene TRBJ2-3; 7 bases are a match to TRBD2. The junction had 6 bases not matched to a gene; V was cut back by 2 bases and J by 0 bases. CDR1 and CDR2 from the germline V gene are SGHRS and YFSETQ. The CDR3 runs 16 residues. CDR3 in DNA: TGCGCCAGCAGCTTTTTTACTAGCGATAGCACAGATACGCAGTATTTT. Amino acid sequence: CASSFFTSDSTDTQYF.

Turning to this clonotype: This sequence may be a read error, since a much larger clone differs from it by one base. The chain has TRBV2 and TRBJ1-6, with 9 bases identical to TRBD1. The germline CDR1 and CDR2 sequences are SNHLY and FYNNEI. The junction had 2 bases not matched to a gene; V was cut back by 7 bases and J by 7 bases. The CDR3 loop spans 13 amino acids. The DNA for the CDR3 is TGTGCCAGCACGGGACAGGGAAATTCACCCCTCCACTTT. Encoded protein: CASTGQGNSPLHF.

V gene TRBV5-1 combines with J gene TRBJ2-1, with 9 bases that match TRBD2. CDR3 size: 15 residues. The V segment lost 6 bases and the J segment 7 bases; nucleotides outside the gene matches: 11. Germline V gene sequence: CDR1 SGHRS, CDR2 YFSETQ. CDR3 sequence reads: CASIPVSGSFNEQFF. CDR3 bases: TGCGCCAGCATCCCCGTTAGCGGGAGCTTTAATGAGCAGTTCTTC.

The V and J genes are TRBV20-1 and TRBJ1-1; 7 bases align to TRBD1. Germline V CDR1 and CDR2: DFQATT, SNEGSKA (reference sequence). J gave up 0 bases and V 5 bases, and 3 bases lay outside the gene matches. The CDR3 covers 13 residues. As DNA, the CDR3 is TGCAGTGCTCGGACAGGAGTGAACACTGAAGCTTTCTTT. Encoded protein: CSARTGVNTEAFF.

CDR3 nucleotides: TGTGCCAGAAGTACGGGGCTTGGGCCAAACAATGAGCAGTTCTTC. Translating gives CARSTGLGPNNEQFF. The V and J genes are TRBV2 and TRBJ2-1; D tentatively fits TRBD1 or TRBD2 (5 bases each). The CDR3 loop spans 15 amino acids. Germline V gives CDR1 SNHLY, CDR2 FYNNEI. Trimming removed 9 bases at V and 5 bases at J, with 20 bases between.

V is TRBV2 and J is TRBJ2-5, with no clear D. Trimming removed 6 bases from V and 5 bases from J, with 4 bases in between. The CDR3 is 10 amino acids. Germline CDR1 reads SNHLY; CDR2 reads FYNNEI. The CDR3 DNA follows: TGTGCCAGCAGGACGGAGACCCAGTACTTC. Its protein product is CASRTETQYF. Looking up the rest from reference TRBV2 and TRBJ2-5 gives the full variable domain: EPEVTQTPSHQVTQMGQEVILRCVPISNHLYFYWYRQILGQKVEFLVSFYNNEISEKSEIFDDQFSVERPDGSNFTLKIRSTKLEDSAMYFCASRTETQYFGPGTRLLVL.